These 17 T cell receptor beta chains originate from one sample sequenced in a study of blood T cell repertoires in COVID-19. Some clones are missing from TCRdb's copy, which holds only in-frame ones; the method was immunoSEQ multiplex PCR. Altogether about 320,000 clones are present, about 82% being singletons, with the ten largest covering around 7.8%. The sequencing sample was made of peripheral blood. All receptors come from a human donor in a cohort sampled during active COVID-19.

CDR3 protein: CASSPGASYGYTF. DNA for the CDR3: TGTGCCAGCAGCCCTGGGGCGAGCTATGGCTACACCTTC. The chain has TRBV5-6 and TRBJ1-2; tentatively, D is TRBD1 (5 bases). V gave up 4 bases and J gave up 4 bases, with 11 bases separating them. In germline, CDR1 is SGHDT, CDR2 YYEEEE. CDR3 length: 13 residues.

The chain has TRBV3-1 (or the pseudogene TRBV3-2) and TRBJ1-5, with D unresolved. This CDR3 region has 15 residues. Germline CDR1 is LGHDT and CDR2 is YNNKEL (reference sequence). Between the trimmed V and J ends, which lost 0 bases and 7 bases, there was a span of 13 bases. CDR3 loop: CASSQDLAVSQPQHF. DNA for the CDR3: TGTGCCAGCAGCCAAGATTTGGCAGTTAGCCAGCCCCAGCATTTT.

The rearrangement joins TRBV5-4 to TRBJ2-3; 13 bases align to TRBD2. This CDR3 spans 16 amino acids. Germline CDR1 reads SGHNT; CDR2 reads YYREEE (reference sequence). With V trimmed by 4 bases and J by 5 bases, 7 bases remained unmatched. CDR3 coding DNA: TGTGCCAGCAGCCAAACTAGCGGGGGGGCAGTAGATACGCAGTATTTT. Protein sequence: CASSQTSGGAVDTQYF.

The gene calls are TRBV2 and TRBJ2-3, with D unclear. Germline loops: CDR1 SNHLY, CDR2 FYNNEI. The CDR3 has 11 amino acids. With 8 bases removed from V and 4 bases from J, the gap between germline ends came to 7 bases. CDR3 in amino acids: CASELADTQYF. The CDR3 DNA reads as TGTGCCAGCGAATTAGCAGATACGCAGTATTTT.

This clone was detected once. V usage is TRBV9 and J usage is TRBJ2-2; 9 bases align to TRBD1. Germline V lookup: CDR1 SGDLS, CDR2 YYNGEE. The CDR3 has 19 residues. Trimming cost V 0 bases and J 5 bases; bases outside gene matches: 14. Here the CDR3 DNA reads TGTGCCAGCAGCGTAGGAAAGCCCGGGACAGGGATGAGGACCGGGGAGCTGTTTTTT. Its protein is CASSVGKPGTGMRTGELFF.

CDR3 sequence (DNA): TGTGCCAGCAGCTTAGTTTCAGGGGTTGGCCACAATGAGCAGTTCTTC. Translated, it gives CASSLVSGVGHNEQFF. This chain uses TRBV7-9 with TRBJ2-1; TRBD1 might be the D (6 bases). CDR3 size: 16 residues. V was cut by 1 base and J by 5 bases, with 15 bases left in between. Germline V gene sequence: CDR1 SEHNR, CDR2 FQNEAQ (reference sequence).

The genes are TRBV7-2 and TRBJ2-3, with 7 bases that match TRBD2. Germline V CDR1 and CDR2: SGHTA, FQGNSA. Losses at the gene ends were 8 bases for V and 2 bases for J; bases not matched to a gene: 10. The CDR3 totals 15 residues. The CDR3 DNA is TGTGCCAGCGGGTTCTGGGGGGGAATCACAGATACGCAGTATTTT. Protein: CASGFWGGITDTQYF.

The rearrangement joins TRBV9 to TRBJ2-1; maybe TRBD2 (5 bases). This CDR3 contains 15 residues. The germline V and J ends were trimmed by 4 bases and 0 bases, with 11 bases remaining between them. Germline values: CDR1 SGDLS, CDR2 YYNGEE. CDR3 amino acids: CASSLDFSSYNEQFF. Written as DNA, the CDR3 is TGTGCCAGCAGCCTGGACTTTAGCTCCTACAATGAGCAGTTCTTC.

The chain has TRBV14 and TRBJ1-2; TRBD1 is a possible D gene (6 bases). V lost 2 bases to trimming and J lost 7 bases, with 14 bases between them. Germline CDR1 and CDR2: SGHDN and FVKESK. This CDR3 comprises 14 residues. The DNA for the CDR3 is TGTGCCAGCAGCCAACAACAGGGTCGCGGTGGCTACACCTTC. Translation: CASSQQQGRGGYTF.

This clone was found a few times. This sequence joins TRBV12-3 or TRBV12-4 and TRBJ1-2; tentatively, D is TRBD1 (5 bases). Trimming pared 5 bases from V and 8 bases from J, leaving 12 bases between. The CDR3 contains 12 residues. CDR3 residues: CASSMGGLGYTF. The CDR3 nucleotides are TGTGCCAGCAGTATGGGGGGACTGGGCTACACCTTC.

This sequence joins TRBV27 and TRBJ2-7; TRBD1 matches 10 bases. Unmatched junction bases numbered 4, after V lost 8 bases and J lost 6 bases. Germline-derived CDR1 and CDR2 are MNHEY and SMNVEV (reference sequence). The CDR3 extends over 12 amino acids. DNA for the CDR3: TGTGCCAGCGGGACAGGGGTGAGCGAGCAGTACTTC. Translating gives CASGTGVSEQYF.

J is TRBJ2-2 and V is TRBV7-9, with 8 bases fitting TRBD1. There are 16 residues in the CDR3. The germline V gene encodes CDR1 SEHNR and CDR2 FQNEAQ (reference sequence). V shed 3 bases, J shed 4 bases, and the junction held 7 bases outside the gene matches. CDR3 DNA: TGTGCCAGCAGCTTGCTTGGACAGGGAAGCACCGGGGAGCTGTTTTTT. Translated: CASSLLGQGSTGELFF.

This clone has only one observation. This chain joins TRBV18 and TRBJ1-6; 7 bases are shared with TRBD1. V dropped 3 bases and J dropped 4; count of bases not matched to a gene: 3. Germline V gene sequence: CDR1 KGHSH, CDR2 LQKENI. This CDR3 has 15 residues. This CDR3 reads CASSPTGQYNSPLHF. The CDR3 DNA is TGTGCCAGCTCACCCACGGGACAGTATAATTCACCCCTCCACTTT.

This rearrangement joins TRBV9 to TRBJ1-2; the D is unclear. V was pared by 0 bases and J by 7 bases, with 13 bases between. Germline CDR1 and CDR2: SGDLS and YYNGEE. CDR3 length equals 14 residues. CDR3 sequence (DNA): TGTGCCAGCAGCGTAGTTTCAGGCAACCCTGGCTACACCTTC. Translation: CASSVVSGNPGYTF.

This sequence joins TRBV19 and TRBJ2-1, with 12 bases fitting TRBD2. The CDR3 runs to 14 residues. V lost 10 bases and J lost 7; bases outside the gene matches: 8. Germline V gene data show CDR1 as LNHDA and CDR2 as SQIVND (reference sequence). The CDR3 DNA is TGTGCCACTACTAGCGGGGGGCGCCATAATGAGCAGTTCTTC. Amino acid sequence: CATTSGGRHNEQFF.

The rearrangement uses TRBV2 and TRBJ1-2, with TRBD1 identical over 7 bases. Per the germline V gene, CDR1 is SNHLY and CDR2 is FYNNEI. The CDR3 extends over 14 amino acids. Losses at the gene ends were 7 bases for V and 7 bases for J; bases not matched to a gene: 12. For the CDR3, the DNA is TGTGCCAGCAACCGCGAACAGGGGACGGGTGGCTACACCTTC. This sequence encodes CASNREQGTGGYTF.

The rearrangement joins TRBV6-5 to TRBJ1-2; no definite D call. This CDR3 region has 13 residues. Germline values: CDR1 MNHEY, CDR2 SVGAGI. The V and J ends lost 5 bases and 4 bases respectively, with 11 bases between them. The CDR3 here is CASSLDGIYGYTF. CDR3 coding DNA: TGTGCCAGCAGTCTCGACGGGATCTATGGCTACACCTTC.